Each of the 12 T cell receptor beta chains below was sequenced from the same sample in a study of blood T cell repertoires in COVID-19. Sequencing was performed with immunoSEQ multiplex PCR; in TCRdb, only in-frame clones are kept and a portion is missing. The sample shows 400,000 or so clones, 80% to 90% of them seen only once. Sequencing was done on a sample of PBMCs or T cells enriched from blood (not recorded which). These receptors all stem from a man aged 25-45 years who had recovered from COVID-19.

This clone was observed once. The chain has TRBV5-4 and TRBJ1-4; weak D call: TRBD1 (5 bases). Trimming stripped 4 bases from V and 7 bases from J, with 11 bases between. The CDR3 length is 13 residues. Germline values: CDR1 SGHNT, CDR2 YYREEE (reference sequence). CDR3 sequence reads: CASSPRGGEKLFF. The CDR3 DNA reads as TGTGCCAGCAGCCCCCGGGGGGGTGAAAAACTGTTTTTT. The full variable domain, completed using reference TRBV5-4 and TRBJ1-4, is ETGVTQSPTHLIKTRGQQVTLRCSSQSGHNTVSWYQQALGQGPQFIFQYYREEENGRGNFPPRFSGLQFPNYSSELNVNALELDDSALYLCASSPRGGEKLFFGSGTQLSVL.

The chain uses TRBV6-5 and TRBJ1-3; 8 positions match TRBD1. The CDR3 length is 15 residues. The germline V gene encodes CDR1 MNHEY and CDR2 SVGAGI. Unmatched junction bases numbered 11, after V lost 5 bases and J lost 8 bases. The CDR3 DNA reads TGTGCCAGCAGTCCCGGGACAGGCGGGGTAGACACCATATATTTT. It encodes CASSPGTGGVDTIYF.

The CDR3 is CASLQGRGQPQHF. The CDR3 DNA reads TGTGCCAGTTTACAGGGAAGAGGCCAGCCCCAGCATTTT. The V call is TRBV19, the J call TRBJ1-5, with D perhaps TRBD1 (6 bases). From germline, CDR1 is LNHDA and CDR2 SQIVND (reference sequence). V dropped 8 bases and J dropped 7 bases, with 15 bases sitting between them. The CDR3 has 13 amino acids.

The chain uses TRBV3-1 (or the pseudogene TRBV3-2) and TRBJ1-3; D ambiguous. This CDR3 is built from 15 residues. The ends were cut back, 4 bases at V and 0 bases at J, with 10 bases in the middle. The V gene's germline CDR1 is LGHDT and CDR2 YNNKEL (reference sequence). CDR3 in DNA: TGTGCCAGCAGCCCCCTGGTGAGCTCTGGAAACACCATATATTTT. Translation gives CASSPLVSSGNTIYF.

This chain links TRBV5-1 with TRBJ1-1, with D unclear. The germline V and J ends were trimmed by 4 bases and 11 bases, with 15 bases remaining between them. Germline loops: CDR1 SGHRS, CDR2 YFSETQ. This CDR3 comprises 12 residues. Here the CDR3 DNA reads TGCGCCAGCAGCCCGGGTGTTTCGGGGGCTTTCTTT. Translation gives CASSPGVSGAFF. The complete variable domain, with remaining parts taken from reference TRBV5-1 and TRBJ1-1, reads KAGVTQTPRYLIKTRGQQVTLSCSPISGHRSVSWYQQTPGQGLQFLFEYFSETQRNKGNFPGRFSGRQFSNSRSEMNVSTLELGDSALYLCASSPGVSGAFFGQGTRLTVV.

The CDR3 loop is CASSQAIGANVLTF. For the CDR3, the DNA is TGTGCCAGCAGCCAAGCTATCGGGGCCAACGTCCTGACTTTC. The chain links TRBV3-1 (or the pseudogene TRBV3-2) to TRBJ2-6; D remains ambiguous. V was pared by 1 base and J by 4 bases, with 5 bases between. Per germline, CDR1 LGHDT and CDR2 YNNKEL (reference sequence). The CDR3 consists of 14 residues.

The rearrangement uses TRBV5-4 and TRBJ2-3; the D gene is possibly TRBD2 (6 bases). Germline V gene lookup returns CDR1 SGHNT and CDR2 YYREEE (reference sequence). CDR3 size: 14 residues. Trimming took 4 bases from V and 2 from J, leaving 11 bases between them. CDR3 in DNA: TGTGCCAGCAGCCCCCGGGGGATCACAGATACGCAGTATTTT. Protein: CASSPRGITDTQYF.

The chain recombines TRBV5-1 with TRBJ2-3, with 14 bases fitting TRBD2. This CDR3 has 19 amino acids. The V and J ends lost 4 bases and 1 base, in that order; junction bases with no gene match: 11. Germline V gene data show CDR1 as SGHRS and CDR2 as YFSETQ. CDR3 in amino acids: CASSPGLAGVIKGTDTQYF. Here the CDR3 DNA reads TGCGCCAGCAGCCCGGGACTAGCGGGAGTGATTAAAGGCACAGATACGCAGTATTTT.

The chain has TRBV13 and TRBJ1-5; D is ambiguous. V lost 3 bases, J lost 3 bases, and 3 bases lay in between. The CDR3 has 12 amino acids. Germline loops: CDR1 PRHDT, CDR2 FYEKMQ (reference sequence). CDR3 nucleotide sequence: TGTGCCAGCAGCTTTCTCAATCAGCCCCAGCATTTT. This gives the protein CASSFLNQPQHF. The entire variable domain, with the rest obtained from reference TRBV13 and TRBJ1-5, is as follows: AAGVIQSPRHLIKEKRETATLKCYPIPRHDTVYWYQQGPGQDPQFLISFYEKMQSDKGSIPDRFSAQQFSDYHSELNMSSLELGDSALYFCASSFLNQPQHFGDGTRLSIL.

The chain carries TRBV28 and TRBJ2-5, with 10 bases fitting TRBD2. This CDR3 spans 16 amino acids. Germline V CDR1 and CDR2: MDHEN, SYDVKM. The V gene end was trimmed by 5 bases and the J gene end by 5 bases; junction bases not matched to a gene: 11. DNA of the CDR3: TGTGCCAGCAGTCCCATCGGGGCTAGCGGGAGTGAGACCCAGTACTTC. Translation gives CASSPIGASGSETQYF.

The chain has TRBV6-1 and TRBJ2-1, with 9 bases matching TRBD1. Germline V gene data show CDR1 as MNHNS and CDR2 as SASEGT. V shed 2 bases and J 4 bases; nucleotides not matched to a gene: 3. The CDR3 is 15 amino acids. CDR3 DNA: TGTGCCAGCAGTGAACAACAGGGGGCTTACAATGAGCAGTTCTTC. Protein sequence: CASSEQQGAYNEQFF.

V is TRBV6-5 and J is TRBJ2-3; 9 nucleotides line up with TRBD1. Germline values: CDR1 MNHEY, CDR2 SVGAGI. V lost 7 bases and J lost 5; bases outside the gene matches: 7. The CDR3 consists of 14 residues. The CDR3 bases are TGTGCCAGCACCCAGACAGGGGGGGGAGATACGCAGTATTTT. Amino acids: CASTQTGGGDTQYF.